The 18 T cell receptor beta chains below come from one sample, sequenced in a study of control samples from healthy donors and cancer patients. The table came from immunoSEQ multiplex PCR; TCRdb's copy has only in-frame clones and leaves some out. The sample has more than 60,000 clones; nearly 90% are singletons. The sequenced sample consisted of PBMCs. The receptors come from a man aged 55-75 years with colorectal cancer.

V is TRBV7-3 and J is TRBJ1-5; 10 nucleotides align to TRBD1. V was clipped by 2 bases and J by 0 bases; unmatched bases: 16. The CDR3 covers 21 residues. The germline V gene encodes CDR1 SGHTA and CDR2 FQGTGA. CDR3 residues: CASSLDRGRERLGGSNQPQHF. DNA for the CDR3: TGTGCCAGCAGCTTAGACAGGGGGCGCGAGCGTCTTGGTGGTAGCAATCAGCCCCAGCATTTT. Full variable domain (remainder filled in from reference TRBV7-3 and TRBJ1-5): GAGVSQTPSNKVTEKGKYVELRCDPISGHTALYWYRQSLGQGPEFLIYFQGTGAADDSGLPNDRFFAVRPEGSVSTLKIQRTERGDSAVYLCASSLDRGRERLGGSNQPQHFGDGTRLSIL.

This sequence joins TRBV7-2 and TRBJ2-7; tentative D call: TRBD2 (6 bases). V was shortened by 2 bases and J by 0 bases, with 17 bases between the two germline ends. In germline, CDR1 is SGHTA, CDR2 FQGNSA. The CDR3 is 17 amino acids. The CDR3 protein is CASSLWKMAGNSYEQYF. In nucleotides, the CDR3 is TGTGCCAGCAGCTTATGGAAAATGGCGGGGAACTCCTACGAGCAGTACTTC. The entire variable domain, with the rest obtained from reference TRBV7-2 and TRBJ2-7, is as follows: GAGVSQSPSNKVTEKGKDVELRCDPISGHTALYWYRQSLGQGLEFLIYFQGNSAPDKSGLPSDRFSAERTGGSVSTLTIQRTQQEDSAVYLCASSLWKMAGNSYEQYFGPGTRLTVT.

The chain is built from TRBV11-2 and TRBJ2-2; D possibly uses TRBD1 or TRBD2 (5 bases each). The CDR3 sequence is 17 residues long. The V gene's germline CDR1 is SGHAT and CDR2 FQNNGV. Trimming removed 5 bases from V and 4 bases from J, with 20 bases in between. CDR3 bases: TGTGCCAGCAGCCCTCGAGGGTGGCAGGGAAGCACCGGGGAGCTGTTTTTT. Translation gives CASSPRGWQGSTGELFF.

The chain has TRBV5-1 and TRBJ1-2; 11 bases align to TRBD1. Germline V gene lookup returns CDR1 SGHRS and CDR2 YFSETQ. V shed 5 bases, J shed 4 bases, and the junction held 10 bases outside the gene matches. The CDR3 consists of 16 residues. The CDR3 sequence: CASRGGRTGGVYGYTF. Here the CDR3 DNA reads TGCGCCAGCAGGGGGGGGCGGACAGGGGGCGTCTATGGCTACACCTTC.

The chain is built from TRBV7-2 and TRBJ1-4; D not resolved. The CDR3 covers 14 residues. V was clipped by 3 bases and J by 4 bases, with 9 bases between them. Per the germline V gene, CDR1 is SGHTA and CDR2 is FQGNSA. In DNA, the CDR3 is TGTGCCAGCAGCTTGGAGGGCTATAATGAAAAACTGTTTTTT. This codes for CASSLEGYNEKLFF.

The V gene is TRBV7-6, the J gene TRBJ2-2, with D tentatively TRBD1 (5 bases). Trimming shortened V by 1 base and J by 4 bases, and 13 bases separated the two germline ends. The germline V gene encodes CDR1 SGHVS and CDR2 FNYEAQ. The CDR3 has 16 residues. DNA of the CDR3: TGTGCCAGCAGCTTAGGGGGCCTGCTCCTCACCGGGGAGCTGTTTTTT. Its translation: CASSLGGLLLTGELFF. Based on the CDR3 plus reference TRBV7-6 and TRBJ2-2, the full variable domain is GAGVSQSPRYKVTKRGQDVALRCDPISGHVSLYWYRQALGQGPEFLTYFNYEAQQDKSGLPNDRFSAERPEGSISTLTIQRTEQRDSAMYRCASSLGGLLLTGELFFGEGSRLTVL.

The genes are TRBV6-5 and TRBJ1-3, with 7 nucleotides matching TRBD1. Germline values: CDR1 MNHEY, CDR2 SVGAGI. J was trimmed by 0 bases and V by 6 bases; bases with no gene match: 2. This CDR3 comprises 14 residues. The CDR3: CASSGTASGNTIYF. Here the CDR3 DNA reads TGTGCCAGCAGCGGGACAGCCTCTGGAAACACCATATATTTT.

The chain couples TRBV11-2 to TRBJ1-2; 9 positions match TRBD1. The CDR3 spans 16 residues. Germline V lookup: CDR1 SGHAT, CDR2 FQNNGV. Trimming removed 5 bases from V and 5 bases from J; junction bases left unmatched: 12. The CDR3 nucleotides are TGTGCCAGCAGCCCAAACAGGGACAGGGTGCAATATGGCTACACCTTC. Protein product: CASSPNRDRVQYGYTF.

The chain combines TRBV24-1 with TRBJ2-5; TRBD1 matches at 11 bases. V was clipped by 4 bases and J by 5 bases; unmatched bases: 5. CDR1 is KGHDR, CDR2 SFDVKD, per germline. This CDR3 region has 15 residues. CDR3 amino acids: CATSEPGTGGETQYF. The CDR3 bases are TGTGCCACCAGTGAACCCGGGACAGGGGGGGAGACCCAGTACTTC.

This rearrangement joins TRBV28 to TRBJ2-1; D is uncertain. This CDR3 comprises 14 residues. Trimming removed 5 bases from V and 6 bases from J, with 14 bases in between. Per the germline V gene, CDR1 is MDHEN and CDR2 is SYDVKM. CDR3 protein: CASSPRGPFNEQFF. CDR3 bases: TGTGCCAGCAGTCCCCGCGGACCGTTCAATGAGCAGTTCTTC.

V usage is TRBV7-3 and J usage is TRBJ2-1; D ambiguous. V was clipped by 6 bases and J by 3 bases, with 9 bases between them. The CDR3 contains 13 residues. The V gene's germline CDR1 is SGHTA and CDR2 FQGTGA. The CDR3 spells CASSSQNYNEQFF. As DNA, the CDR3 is TGTGCCAGCAGTTCCCAGAACTACAATGAGCAGTTCTTC.

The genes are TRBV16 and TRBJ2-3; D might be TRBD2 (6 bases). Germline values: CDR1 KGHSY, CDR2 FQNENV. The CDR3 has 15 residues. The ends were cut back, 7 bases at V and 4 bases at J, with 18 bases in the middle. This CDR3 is CASTEIGGTADTQYF. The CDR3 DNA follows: TGTGCCAGCACCGAAATCGGGGGAACTGCAGATACGCAGTATTTT.

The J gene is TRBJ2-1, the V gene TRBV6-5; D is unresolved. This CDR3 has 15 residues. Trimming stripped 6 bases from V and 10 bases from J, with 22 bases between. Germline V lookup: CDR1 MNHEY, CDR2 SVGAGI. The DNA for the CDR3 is TGTGCCAGCAGGGACCAACCACGGTCCGCCGGCGAGCAGTTCTTC. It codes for CASRDQPRSAGEQFF.

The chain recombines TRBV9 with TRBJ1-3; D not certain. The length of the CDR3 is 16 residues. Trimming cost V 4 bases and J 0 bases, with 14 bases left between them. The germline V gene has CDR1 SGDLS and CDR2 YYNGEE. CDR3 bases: TGTGCCAGCAGCTCCGCTGGTAGAGACTCTGGAAACACCATATATTTT. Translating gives CASSSAGRDSGNTIYF.

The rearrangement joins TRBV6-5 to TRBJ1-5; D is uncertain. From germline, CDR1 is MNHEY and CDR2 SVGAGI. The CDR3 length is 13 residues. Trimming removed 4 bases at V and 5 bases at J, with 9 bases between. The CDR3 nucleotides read TGTGCCAGCAGTTCCCACGGGTATCAGCCCCAGCATTTT. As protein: CASSSHGYQPQHF.

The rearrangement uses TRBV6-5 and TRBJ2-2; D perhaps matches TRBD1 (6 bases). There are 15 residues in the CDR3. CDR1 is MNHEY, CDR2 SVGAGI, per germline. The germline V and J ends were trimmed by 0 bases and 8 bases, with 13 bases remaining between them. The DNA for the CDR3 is TGTGCCAGCAGTTACTCCCCCGCAGGGGTAGGGGAGCTGTTTTTT. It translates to CASSYSPAGVGELFF.

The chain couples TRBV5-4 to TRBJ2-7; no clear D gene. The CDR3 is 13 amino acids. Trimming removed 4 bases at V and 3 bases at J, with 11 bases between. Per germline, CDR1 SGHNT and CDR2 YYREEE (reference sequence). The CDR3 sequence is CASSQGRVYEQYF. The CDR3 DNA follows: TGTGCCAGCAGCCAAGGACGGGTCTACGAGCAGTACTTC.

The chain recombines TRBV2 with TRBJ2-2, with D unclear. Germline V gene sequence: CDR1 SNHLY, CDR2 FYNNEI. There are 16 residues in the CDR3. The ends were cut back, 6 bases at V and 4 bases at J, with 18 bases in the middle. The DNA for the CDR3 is TGTGCCAGCAGCGCCCGACCCTTGGGTGGCACCGGGGAGCTGTTTTTT. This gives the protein CASSARPLGGTGELFF.